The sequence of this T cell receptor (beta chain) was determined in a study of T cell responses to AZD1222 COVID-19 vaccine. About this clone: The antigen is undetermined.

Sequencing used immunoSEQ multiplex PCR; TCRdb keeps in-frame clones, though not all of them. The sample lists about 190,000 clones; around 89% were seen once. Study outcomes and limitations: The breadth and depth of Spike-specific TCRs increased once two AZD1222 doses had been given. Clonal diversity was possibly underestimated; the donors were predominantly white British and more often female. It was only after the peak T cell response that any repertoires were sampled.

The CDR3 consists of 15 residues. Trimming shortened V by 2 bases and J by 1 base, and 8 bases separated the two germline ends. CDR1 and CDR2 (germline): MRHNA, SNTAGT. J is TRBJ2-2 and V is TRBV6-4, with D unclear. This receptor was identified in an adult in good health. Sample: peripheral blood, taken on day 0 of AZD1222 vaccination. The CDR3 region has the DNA TGTGCCAGCAGTGACCGCCCGGGGAACACCGGGGAGCTGTTTTTT. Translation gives CASSDRPGNTGELFF.